Listed below are T cell receptor beta chains from one sample, sequenced in a study of ipilimumab plus nivolumab after autologous stem cell transplantation. Clones were read by immunoSEQ multiplex PCR, and TCRdb kept only the in-frame ones, dropping some. Among thousands of clones, roughly 79% were seen once, and the ten largest hold 16%. The sequenced sample was PBMCs, obtained in a trial of ipilimumab plus nivolumab as post-transplant consolidation. These receptors all stem from a male donor with multiple myeloma. Both conserved end residues are part of each CDR3. A D gene is named only where the DNA matches it firmly. Only some rows state a clone size, as once, few, many or a class for expanded clones.

>TRBV5-1|.|.|TRBJ1-2
TGCGCCAGCAGGTATTCGACCGACCCCGATGGCTACACCTTC
CASRYSTDPDGYTF
>TRBV18|TRBD1|.|TRBJ1-6
TGTGCCAGCTCCCTGGACAGGGGCGACCTTGGGAGTCCCCTCCACTTT
CASSLDRGDLGSPLHF
>TRBV6-5|.|.|TRBJ2-5
TGTGCCAGCAGCCCTCCGCAAGAGACCCAGTACTTC
CASSPPQETQYF
>TRBV7-9|.|.|TRBJ2-7
TGTGCCAGCAGCTTAGCTGGAGGGGCTTACGAGCAGTACTTC
CASSLAGGAYEQYF
>TRBV2|TRBD2|.|TRBJ2-5
TGTGCCAGCAGTGAGACTAGCGGATGGAGAGAGACCCAGTACTTC
CASSETSGWRETQYF
>TRBV5-4|TRBD1|few|TRBJ1-2
TGTGCCAGCAGCTTCTCAGGGGGTAACTATGGCTACACCTTC
CASSFSGGNYGYTF
>TRBV4-1|.|few|TRBJ2-6
TGCGCCAGCAGCCAATACGGCGGAGGCTCTGGGGCCAACGTCCTGACTTTC
CASSQYGGGSGANVLTF
>TRBV14|TRBD2|.|TRBJ2-2
TGTGCCAGCAGCGGGACTAGCGTAGGGGAGCTGTTTTTT
CASSGTSVGELFF
>TRBV11-3|.|.|TRBJ2-5
TGTGCCAGCAGCCCAAGCACCGAAGAGACCCAGTACTTC
CASSPSTEETQYF
>TRBV10-3|.|.|TRBJ2-2
TGTGCCATCAGTGAAGCGGTGAGCACCGGGGAGCTGTTTTTT
CAISEAVSTGELFF
>TRBV5-1|.|few|TRBJ1-2
TGCGCCAGCAGCGACCTTGGGGGATGGGATGGCTACACCTTC
CASSDLGGWDGYTF
>TRBV5-1|.|.|TRBJ2-3
TGCGCCAGCAGCACAAGCATAAAGGGGGGAGTCACAGATACGCAGTATTTT
CASSTSIKGGVTDTQYF
>TRBV21-1|.|.|TRBJ2-5
TGTGCCAGCAGCAAAGGGTATAGCGGGGGGCAAGAGACCCAGTACTTC
CASSKGYSGGQETQYF
>TRBV18|TRBD1|.|TRBJ1-1
TGTGCCAGCTCATCCACAGGGGGGAACACTGAAGCTTTCTTT
CASSSTGGNTEAFF
>TRBV5-1|.|.|TRBJ2-7
TGCGCCAGCAGCTTGATGGGTATTAGTTCCTACGAGCAGTACTTC
CASSLMGISSYEQYF
>TRBV7-3|.|.|TRBJ2-3
TGTGCCAGCAGCTTCGGTGGTGCTAGCACAGATACGCAGTATTTT
CASSFGGASTDTQYF
>TRBV4-2|.|few|TRBJ1-4
TGTGCCAGCAGCTTGGACAGTTTTAATGAAAAACTGTTTTTT
CASSLDSFNEKLFF
>TRBV21-1|.|.|TRBJ2-5
TGTGCCAGCAAGAAACAGGGGGGTGGAGAGACCCAGTACTTC
CASKKQGGGETQYF
>TRBV18|TRBD1|.|TRBJ1-2
TGTGCCAGCTCGCGGGACAGCTCGGCTGGCTACACCTTC
CASSRDSSAGYTF
>TRBV19|.|.|TRBJ2-1
TGTGCCAGTAGTATTATGAATTCGCACTACAATGAGCAGTTCTTC
CASSIMNSHYNEQFF